This T cell receptor (beta chain) was documented in a study of T cells in Graves' hyperthyroidism and ophthalmopathy. Regarding the study as a whole: Ophthalmopathy could be told apart from stable hyperthyroidism with a 13 V-J model.

This clonotype was counted between two and nine times. As yet, its antigen is unknown. Trimming removed 2 bases at V and 6 bases at J, with 14 bases between. The germline V gene encodes CDR1 MRHNA and CDR2 SNTAGT. CDR3 size: 15 residues. The TCR beta CDR3 regions underwent amplification using RNA transcripts as the source. During a first-round RT-PCR of the TCR CDR3, the HTBI primer set was used. TCRdb passed the multiplex PCR reads through MiXCR, listing each CDR3 protein once. The sample has around 380,000 distinct CDR3 sequences, approximately 15% seen once. Exclusion followed for patients with uncontrolled infection, other autoimmune disease, pregnancy or lactation.

V gene TRBV6-4 combines with J gene TRBJ1-3; D not resolved. The sequenced sample was blood. The receptor comes from a man aged 30 to 45 with Graves' hyperthyroidism that later progressed to Graves' ophthalmopathy. The CDR3 here is CASSDRPAGVNTIYF. The CDR3 DNA is TGTGCCAGCAGTGACCGCCCAGCTGGAGTAAACACCATATATTTT.